Listed below are T cell receptor beta chains from one sample, sequenced in a study of shared clonotypes between healthy human individuals. Here immunoSEQ multiplex PCR was the method, and the copy in TCRdb shows in-frame clones only, minus some. This repertoire shows 2 million to 2.5 million clones, about 95% found once; its top ten account for 0.9% to 1.4%. The sequencing sample was made of naive CD8+ T cells sorted from blood. The receptors were sampled from a man aged 18 to 30 in good health. CDR3s include the opening cysteine and the closing phenylalanine or tryptophan. Fields, in order: D gene, clone size, J gene, V gene, CDR3 protein, CDR3 DNA. D genes are given only for firm matches. Clone size is given for some rows only: seen once, a few or many times, or a class if the clone is expanded.

TRBD1 | NA | TRBJ1-6 | TRBV5-1 | CASSPETGSSYNSPLHF | TGCGCCAGCAGCCCGGAGACAGGGAGCTCCTATAATTCACCCCTCCACTTT
NA | NA | TRBJ1-2 | TRBV29-1 | CSARDNYGYTF | TGCAGCGCGCGGGATAACTATGGCTACACCTTC
NA | NA | TRBJ2-7 | TRBV6-6 | CASSLNPYEQYF | TGTGCCAGCAGTTTAAACCCCTACGAGCAGTACTTC
NA | NA | TRBJ1-1 | TRBV18 | CASSLLETRANTEAFF | TGTGCCAGCTCACTATTAGAGACAAGGGCGAACACTGAAGCTTTCTTT
NA | NA | TRBJ1-2 | TRBV10-3 | CAISEAPNYGYTF | TGTGCCATCAGTGAGGCACCTAACTATGGCTACACCTTC
TRBD1 | NA | TRBJ1-4 | TRBV27 | CASSIYRGTGREKLFF | TGTGCCAGCAGTATATACCGGGGGACAGGGCGGGAAAAACTGTTTTTT
NA | NA | TRBJ2-7 | TRBV6-5 | CASSYSWHDYEQYF | TGTGCCAGCAGTTACTCGTGGCACGATTACGAGCAGTACTTC
TRBD2 | NA | TRBJ2-1 | TRBV10-3 | CAISALREGRNNEQFF | TGTGCCATCAGTGCCTTGCGGGAGGGCCGTAACAATGAGCAGTTCTTC
NA | NA | TRBJ1-1 | TRBV5-4 | CASSLGGRDTEAFF | TGTGCCAGCAGCTTGGGGGGGAGGGACACTGAAGCTTTCTTT
TRBD1 | NA | TRBJ1-1 | TRBV7-9 | CASNGQGGSTEAFF | TGTGCCAGCAACGGACAGGGGGGAAGCACTGAAGCTTTCTTT
NA | NA | TRBJ2-7 | TRBV4-1 | CASSLVAGTEPYYEQYF | TGCGCCAGCAGCCTAGTAGCTGGGACCGAACCGTACTACGAGCAGTACTTC
NA | NA | TRBJ2-5 | TRBV6-5 | CASSYRGRGETQYF | TGTGCCAGCAGTTACAGGGGCAGGGGAGAGACCCAGTACTTC
TRBD2 | NA | TRBJ2-7 | TRBV2 | CASSGYSGGAYEQYF | TGTGCCAGCAGTGGCTATAGCGGGGGCGCCTACGAGCAGTACTTC
TRBD2 | once | TRBJ2-7 | TRBV28 | CASEELAGTYEQYF | TGTGCCAGCGAGGAACTAGCGGGGACGTACGAGCAGTACTTC
NA | NA | TRBJ2-2 | TRBV7-9 | CASTDLTLIGNTGELFF | TGTGCCAGCACCGACCTTACCCTGATAGGGAACACCGGGGAGCTGTTTTTT
TRBD1 | NA | TRBJ1-2 | TRBV7-9 | CASSFPGQGYGYTF | TGTGCCAGCAGCTTTCCGGGACAGGGGTATGGCTACACCTTC
TRBD2 | NA | TRBJ2-4 | TRBV11-2 | CASSFSGGGDIQYF | TGTGCCAGCAGCTTTAGCGGGGGCGGGGACATTCAGTACTTC
NA | NA | TRBJ2-7 | TRBV10-3 | CAISPLGDPYEQYF | TGTGCCATCAGCCCTCTAGGGGATCCCTACGAGCAGTACTTC
NA | NA | TRBJ2-3 | TRBV11-2 | CASSLVSGSQYF | TGTGCCAGCAGCTTAGTATCGGGATCGCAGTATTTT
NA | NA | TRBJ2-4 | TRBV2 | CASSEGLGIQYF | TGTGCCAGCAGTGAAGGGCTAGGCATTCAGTACTTC
NA | NA | TRBJ1-5 | TRBV7-2 | CASSHGLGPQHF | TGTGCCAGCAGCCACGGACTGGGACCCCAGCATTTT
NA | NA | TRBJ2-7 | TRBV30 | CAWSVVGGNYEQYF | TGTGCCTGGAGTGTAGTAGGGGGAAACTACGAGCAGTACTTC
TRBD1 | NA | TRBJ1-1 | TRBV6-1 | CASSDPGTGDTEAFF | TGTGCCAGCAGTGACCCCGGGACAGGGGACACTGAAGCTTTCTTT
NA | NA | TRBJ1-5 | TRBV28 | CASSFYGQKNQPQHF | TGTGCCAGCAGTTTTTACGGACAGAAAAATCAGCCCCAGCATTTT
NA | NA | TRBJ1-3 | TRBV4-3 | CASSQKTGLSGNTIYF | TGCGCCAGCAGCCAAAAGACAGGCCTCTCTGGAAACACCATATATTTT
TRBD2 | NA | TRBJ2-1 | TRBV11-3 | CASSLLAGGDNEQFF | TGTGCCAGCAGCTTATTAGCGGGGGGAGACAATGAGCAGTTCTTC
TRBD1 | once | TRBJ1-1 | TRBV19 | CASSVGQGWNTEAFF | TGTGCCAGTAGCGTCGGACAGGGATGGAACACTGAAGCTTTCTTT
NA | NA | TRBJ2-7 | TRBV27 | CASSFSSGGTYEQYF | TGTGCCAGCAGTTTTAGTAGCGGCGGAACTTACGAGCAGTACTTC
TRBD1 | NA | TRBJ1-2 | TRBV6-1 | CASSPYLQGAIGYTF | TGTGCCAGCAGCCCCTACTTACAGGGGGCGATAGGCTACACCTTC
TRBD2 | NA | TRBJ2-3 | TRBV5-6 | CASSQVGLAPSTDTQYF | TGTGCCAGCAGTCAGGTGGGACTAGCTCCTAGCACAGATACGCAGTATTTT
TRBD1 | NA | TRBJ2-1 | TRBV29-1 | CSVEPSGQAIYNEQFF | TGCAGCGTTGAGCCATCGGGACAGGCCATCTACAATGAGCAGTTCTTC
NA | NA | TRBJ1-1 | TRBV5-4 | CASSLVAGPTEAFF | TGTGCCAGCAGCTTGGTCGCCGGTCCCACTGAAGCTTTCTTT
TRBD1 | NA | TRBJ2-7 | TRBV19 | CASSPRQGASYEQYF | TGTGCCAGTAGTCCCCGACAGGGGGCATCCTACGAGCAGTACTTC
TRBD2 | NA | TRBJ2-1 | TRBV5-1 | CASSLYGRGGDEQFF | TGCGCCAGCAGCTTATACGGGAGGGGAGGGGATGAGCAGTTCTTC
TRBD1 | NA | TRBJ1-3 | TRBV2 | CASGQGSGNTIYF | TGTGCCAGCGGACAGGGGTCTGGAAACACCATATATTTT
TRBD2 | NA | TRBJ2-7 | TRBV27 | CASSVAGPFYEQYF | TGTGCCAGCAGCGTAGCGGGCCCCTTCTACGAGCAGTACTTC
TRBD1 | NA | TRBJ1-6 | TRBV5-1 | CASSLTTTGDSPLHF | TGCGCCAGCAGCCTAACAACCACAGGGGACTCACCCCTCCACTTT
NA | once | TRBJ1-5 | TRBV5-6 | CASSTGPNQPQHF | TGTGCCAGCAGCACCGGGCCCAATCAGCCCCAGCATTTT
TRBD1 | NA | TRBJ1-4 | TRBV23-1 | CASRRTGDIF | TGCGCCAGCCGAAGGACAGGTGATATTTTT
NA | NA | TRBJ1-2 | TRBV4-3 | CASSQDVAGEVHYGYTF | TGCGCCAGCAGCCAAGATGTTGCAGGGGAGGTCCACTATGGCTACACCTTC
TRBD1 | NA | TRBJ2-3 | TRBV7-9 | CASSLPRQGAVTDTQYF | TGTGCCAGCAGCTTACCTCGACAGGGGGCTGTCACAGATACGCAGTATTTT
TRBD2 | NA | TRBJ2-5 | TRBV2 | CASSAASGRETQYF | TGTGCCAGCAGTGCGGCTAGCGGGAGGGAGACCCAGTACTTC
TRBD1 | NA | TRBJ2-7 | TRBV6-1 | CASTPLWTGRYEQYF | TGTGCCAGCACTCCACTATGGACAGGGAGGTACGAGCAGTACTTC
NA | NA | TRBJ1-1 | TRBV9 | CASSPPQDTEAFF | TGTGCCAGCAGCCCGCCCCAGGACACTGAAGCTTTCTTT
NA | NA | TRBJ2-1 | TRBV2 | CASSERQSNEQFF | TGTGCCAGCAGTGAGCGGCAATCCAATGAGCAGTTCTTC
NA | NA | TRBJ1-4 | TRBV30 | CAWSDGTGYELFF | TGTGCCTGGAGTGACGGAACGGGGTATGAACTGTTTTTT
TRBD1 | NA | TRBJ1-1 | TRBV19 | CASSIGGQGENTEAFF | TGTGCCAGTAGTATAGGAGGACAGGGGGAGAACACTGAAGCTTTCTTT
NA | once | TRBJ1-6 | TRBV5-6 | CASSLDRVGSYNSPLHF | TGTGCCAGCAGCTTGGACAGGGTCGGGTCCTATAATTCACCCCTCCACTTT
TRBD1 | few | TRBJ1-1 | TRBV6-1 | CASSGAGGIDTEAFF | TGTGCCAGCAGTGGTGCAGGGGGGATTGACACTGAAGCTTTCTTT
NA | NA | TRBJ1-2 | TRBV5-6 | CASSLDPTVVDYGYTF | TGTGCCAGCAGCTTGGACCCGACGGTTGTGGACTATGGCTACACCTTC
NA | NA | TRBJ2-1 | TRBV6-5 | CASSDQRSSYNEQFF | TGTGCCAGCAGCGACCAGAGAAGCTCCTACAATGAGCAGTTCTTC
NA | NA | TRBJ2-3 | TRBV6-5 | CASSYLASADTQYF | TGTGCCAGCAGTTATTTGGCTAGCGCAGATACGCAGTATTTT
NA | NA | TRBJ1-1 | TRBV4-1 | CASSQESARMNAEAFF | TGCGCCAGCAGCCAAGAGTCGGCACGGATGAACGCTGAAGCTTTCTTT
NA | NA | TRBJ2-1 | TRBV11-2 | CASSPPTSARYNEQFF | TGTGCCAGCAGCCCACCGACCTCGGCCAGGTACAATGAGCAGTTCTTC